The source of this TCR beta chain is a study of PD-L1 blockade in urothelial cancer. Looking at the study overall: Male patients with bladder-origin urothelial cancer numbered about 90% of the roughly 29. As for prior chemotherapy regimens, patients had received 0 to 3.

Assay: immunoSEQ multiplex PCR; the TCRdb copy retains only in-frame clones and omits some. The profile covers about 100,000 clones, with roughly nine tenths appearing a single time and about 0.92% taken by the ten largest. Sampling of each patient yielded between 1 and 8 specimens, collected pretreatment and on-treatment. Material: PBMCs, obtained around atezolizumab (anti-PD-L1) treatment. The receptor was isolated from a woman older than 75 with urothelial cancer.

The CDR3 sequence: CASSGGQSGVGNQPQHF. The CDR3 DNA is TGTGCCAGCAGCGGAGGACAGTCTGGTGTGGGCAATCAGCCCCAGCATTTT. The chain is built from TRBV7-8 and TRBJ1-5; TRBD1 might be the D (6 bases). From germline, CDR1 is SGHVS and CDR2 FQNEAQ. V lost 5 bases, J lost 2 bases, and 19 bases lay in between. The CDR3 runs to 17 residues.